Following are 26 T cell receptor beta chains from one sample sequenced in a study of cytomegalovirus exposure and HLA in healthy donors. PCR amplification relied on 60 Vbeta primers (plus 13 Jbeta primers). Libraries were prepared by immunoSEQ multiplex PCR; TCRdb keeps only in-frame clonotypes and omits some of them. The repertoire holds roughly 140,000 clones, with 82% as singletons. The sequenced material came from PBMCs. Source of these receptors: a man aged 30-40 years in good health and CMV-seropositive.

V is TRBV5-1 and J is TRBJ2-3; the D is unclear. CDR1 is SGHRS, CDR2 YFSETQ, per germline. Trimming pared 3 bases from V and 5 bases from J, leaving 10 bases between. The CDR3 covers 13 residues. The CDR3 DNA reads TGCGCCAGCAGCTCCCTGGCAGAAGATACGCAGTATTTT. This codes for CASSSLAEDTQYF.

The chain has TRBV28 and TRBJ1-4; D perhaps matches TRBD1 (5 bases). This CDR3 comprises 14 residues. Trimming pared 6 bases from V and 5 bases from J, leaving 13 bases between. The germline gives CDR1 MDHEN, CDR2 SYDVKM. The CDR3 region has the DNA TGTGCCAGCAGCCTCCGACAGATAAATGAAAAACTGTTTTTT. Translating gives CASSLRQINEKLFF.

The chain has TRBV19 and TRBJ2-2, with D uncertain. V lost 3 bases and J lost 4, with 6 bases in between. Per germline, CDR1 LNHDA and CDR2 SQIVND (reference sequence). This CDR3 comprises 13 residues. The CDR3 sequence: CASSIYSTGELFF. The DNA of the CDR3 is TGTGCCAGTAGTATTTACAGCACCGGGGAGCTGTTTTTT.

CDR3 in DNA: TGCAGCTTCGCGGAGGGGATCAATCAGCCCCAGCATTTT. Protein product: CSFAEGINQPQHF. This chain uses TRBV29-1 with TRBJ1-5; TRBD1 might be the D (5 bases). The CDR3 is 13 residues long. CDR1 and CDR2 from the germline V gene are SQVTM and ANQGSEA. Between the trimmed V and J ends, which lost 8 bases and 3 bases, there was a span of 14 bases.

This clone showed up just a few times. The chain has TRBV5-1 and TRBJ1-2, with no clear D. Trimming removed 0 bases at V and 5 bases at J, with 8 bases between. The CDR3 contains 13 residues. Germline CDR1 is SGHRS and CDR2 is YFSETQ. CDR3 in amino acids: CASSLEREYGYTF. The CDR3 region has the DNA TGCGCCAGCAGCTTGGAACGGGAATATGGCTACACCTTC.

This rearrangement joins TRBV9 to TRBJ2-1; tentative D call: TRBD2 (6 bases). V lost 0 bases, J lost 9 bases, and 10 bases lay in between. The length of the CDR3 is 13 residues. Germline assignment: CDR1 SGDLS and CDR2 YYNGEE. CDR3 protein: CASSVDGGAEQFF. In DNA form, the CDR3 reads TGTGCCAGCAGCGTAGACGGAGGGGCTGAGCAGTTCTTC. The variable domain in full, completed from reference TRBV9 and TRBJ2-1, reads DSGVTQTPKHLITATGQRVTLRCSPRSGDLSVYWYQQSLDQGLQFLIQYYNGEERAKGNILERFSAQQFPDLHSELNLSSLELGDSALYFCASSVDGGAEQFFGPGTRLTVL.

The chain combines TRBV4-3 with TRBJ1-4; D perhaps matches TRBD1 (6 bases). V lost 5 bases, J lost 7 bases, and 14 bases lay in between. Looked up from germline, CDR1 is LGHNA and CDR2 is YSLEER. CDR3 length equals 14 residues. The CDR3 spells CASSSAEGGEKLFF. The DNA for the CDR3 is TGCGCCAGCAGCAGTGCCGAAGGGGGTGAAAAACTGTTTTTT.

This clone has more than one count but fewer than ten. This sequence joins TRBV25-1 and TRBJ2-5, with 13 bases matching TRBD2. Germline assignment: CDR1 MGHDK and CDR2 SYGVNS. The ends lost 5 bases at V and 4 bases at J; junction bases unmatched: 4. The CDR3 runs 15 residues. DNA for the CDR3: TGTGCCAGCAGTTCGACTAGCGGGGGGTCAGAGACCCAGTACTTC. Amino acids: CASSSTSGGSETQYF.

The chain uses TRBV28 and TRBJ1-1; 9 bases match TRBD1. With V trimmed by 6 bases and J by 4 bases, 12 bases remained unmatched. The CDR3 loop spans 16 amino acids. Germline CDR1 is MDHEN and CDR2 is SYDVKM. In DNA form, the CDR3 reads TGTGCCAGCAGCCAACCTCCGGGACAGGGTCCCACTGAAGCTTTCTTT. Translated: CASSQPPGQGPTEAFF.

The V and J genes are TRBV28 and TRBJ1-2; tentative D call: TRBD1 (6 bases). Per germline, CDR1 MDHEN and CDR2 SYDVKM. V was cut by 6 bases and J by 0 bases, with 20 bases left in between. The CDR3 covers 17 residues. CDR3 DNA sequence: TGTGCCAGCAGACCTGTTGGCAGGGGCCCTACTAACTATGGCTACACCTTC. Residues: CASRPVGRGPTNYGYTF.

The rearrangement uses TRBV7-8 and TRBJ1-4, with D possibly TRBD1 on 6 matching bases. The V gene lost 3 bases and the J gene lost 5 bases, with 10 bases spanning the gap. Germline CDR1 is SGHVS and CDR2 is FQNEAQ. There are 14 residues in the CDR3. The CDR3 region has the DNA TGTGCCAGCAGCTTGGACAGACTAAATGAAAAACTGTTTTTT. Protein product: CASSLDRLNEKLFF.

This sequence joins TRBV9 and TRBJ2-2; 10 bases match TRBD1. This CDR3 comprises 14 residues. Germline assignment: CDR1 SGDLS and CDR2 YYNGEE. With 5 bases clipped from V and 7 bases from J, the junction kept 5 bases outside the gene matches. The CDR3 spells CASRGQGIGGELFF. For the CDR3, the DNA is TGTGCCAGCAGGGGACAGGGGATCGGCGGGGAGCTGTTTTTT.

The CDR3 region is CSGTGEANYGYTF. DNA of the CDR3: TGCAGCGGTACAGGCGAAGCTAACTATGGCTACACCTTC. V usage is TRBV29-1 and J usage is TRBJ1-2, with D perhaps TRBD1 (5 bases). Deletions cut 7 bases from V and 0 bases from J, with 12 bases between. This CDR3 has 13 residues. Germline assignment: CDR1 SQVTM and CDR2 ANQGSEA.

This clone occurred a few times. The CDR3 nucleotides read TGTGCCAGCAGCTTGGCTCGGTACGGGACAGGGAACACTGAAGCTTTCTTT. It is translated as CASSLARYGTGNTEAFF. The V gene is TRBV5-6, the J gene TRBJ1-1, with 8 bases identical to TRBD1. Germline V gene data show CDR1 as SGHDT and CDR2 as YYEEEE. V lost 0 bases to trimming and J lost 1 base; unmatched junction nucleotides: 8. The CDR3 sequence is 17 residues long.

This chain connects TRBV5-1 to TRBJ2-1, with D perhaps matching TRBD2 (7 bases). Germline V gives CDR1 SGHRS, CDR2 YFSETQ. The CDR3 runs 13 residues. Trimming left V 7 bases short and J 7 bases short, with 15 bases between. The CDR3 sequence: CASAGAVYNEQFF. CDR3 nucleotide sequence: TGCGCCAGCGCGGGGGCCGTTTATAATGAGCAGTTCTTC. Variable domain in full (rest from reference TRBV5-1 and TRBJ2-1): KAGVTQTPRYLIKTRGQQVTLSCSPISGHRSVSWYQQTPGQGLQFLFEYFSETQRNKGNFPGRFSGRQFSNSRSEMNVSTLELGDSALYLCASAGAVYNEQFFGPGTRLTVL.

This chain uses TRBV19 with TRBJ2-2; TRBD1 might be the D (5 bases). Germline assignment: CDR1 LNHDA and CDR2 SQIVND (reference sequence). The V end was cut by 1 base, the J end by 1 base, with 7 bases between. This CDR3 is built from 15 residues. The CDR3, as DNA: TGTGCCAGTAGTATAGCTGACAGGAACACCGGGGAGCTGTTTTTT. The encoded protein is CASSIADRNTGELFF. Filled out from reference TRBV19 and TRBJ2-2, the complete variable domain reads DGGITQSPKYLFRKEGQNVTLSCEQNLNHDAMYWYRQDPGQGLRLIYYSQIVNDFQKGDIAEGYSVSREKKESFPLTVTSAQKNPTAFYLCASSIADRNTGELFFGEGSRLTVL.

V is TRBV4-3 and J is TRBJ2-3; weak D call: TRBD1 (5 bases). There are 15 residues in the CDR3. Germline CDR1 reads LGHNA; CDR2 reads YSLEER. V lost 1 base and J 4 bases, leaving 12 bases between the germline ends. For the CDR3, the DNA is TGCGCCAGCAGCCAAGGTAGCAGGGTGGCAGATACGCAGTATTTT. This sequence encodes CASSQGSRVADTQYF.

This rearrangement joins TRBV10-3 to TRBJ2-3; 8 bases match TRBD1. The V gene end was trimmed by 6 bases and the J gene end by 4 bases; junction bases not matched to a gene: 6. CDR3 size: 14 residues. The germline V gene has CDR1 ENHRY and CDR2 SYGVKD. The CDR3 is CAIRDRGGSDTQYF. The CDR3 region has the DNA TGTGCCATCAGAGACAGGGGCGGTTCAGATACGCAGTATTTT.

There are a few counts of this clone. J is TRBJ1-2 and V is TRBV10-2, with a weak D call TRBD1 (5 bases). Germline V gives CDR1 WSHSY, CDR2 SAAADI. CDR3 length: 14 amino acids. Trimming removed 2 bases at V and 7 bases at J, with 14 bases between. The CDR3 DNA reads TGCGCCAGCAGTGAGGCCCAGGGACTAGTTGGCTACACCTTC. It yields the protein CASSEAQGLVGYTF.

The V and J genes are TRBV5-1 and TRBJ2-1; 10 positions agree with TRBD1. The V and J ends lost 3 bases and 10 bases, in that order; junction bases with no gene match: 10. The length of the CDR3 is 15 residues. Germline V gene data show CDR1 as SGHRS and CDR2 as YFSETQ. CDR3 DNA: TGCGCCAGCAGCTCAGACAGGGGGCGCTTTTACGAGCAGTTCTTC. Residues: CASSSDRGRFYEQFF.

This chain uses TRBV9 with TRBJ2-3; 12 nucleotides match TRBD2. V gave up 4 bases and J gave up 5 bases; unmatched junction bases: 5. This CDR3 is built from 15 residues. Germline loops: CDR1 SGDLS, CDR2 YYNGEE. CDR3 in amino acids: CASSLAGGLGDTQYF. The CDR3 DNA sequence: TGTGCCAGCAGCCTAGCGGGGGGGCTTGGAGATACGCAGTATTTT. Using reference TRBV9 and TRBJ2-3 for the parts outside the CDR3, the full variable domain is DSGVTQTPKHLITATGQRVTLRCSPRSGDLSVYWYQQSLDQGLQFLIQYYNGEERAKGNILERFSAQQFPDLHSELNLSSLELGDSALYFCASSLAGGLGDTQYFGPGTRLTVL.

The chain recombines TRBV18 with TRBJ1-1; a weak D match, TRBD1 (5 bases). Germline CDR1 KGHSH, CDR2 LQKENI. V was clipped by 0 bases and J by 2 bases, with 10 bases between them. The CDR3 runs to 15 residues. CDR3 nucleotide sequence: TGTGCCAGCTCACCACCCGGGACTTCAAACACTGAAGCTTTCTTT. Amino acids: CASSPPGTSNTEAFF.

This chain joins TRBV28 and TRBJ2-7; the match to TRBD1 covers 9 bases. The J segment lost 7 bases and the V segment lost 6 bases, leaving 7 bases of the junction unmatched. This CDR3 comprises 13 residues. Germline CDR1 reads MDHEN; CDR2 reads SYDVKM. The CDR3 is CASSAWTGVEQYF. Here the CDR3 DNA reads TGTGCCAGCAGCGCCTGGACAGGGGTTGAGCAGTACTTC.

The chain joins TRBV5-6 to TRBJ1-5, with D unclear. In germline, CDR1 is SGHDT, CDR2 YYEEEE. The CDR3 contains 15 residues. Trimming removed 4 bases at V and 6 bases at J, with 17 bases between. As DNA, the CDR3 is TGTGCCAGCAGCACGACCGGGAGAGGCATTCAGCCCCAGCATTTT. Encoded protein: CASSTTGRGIQPQHF. Full variable domain (remainder filled in from reference TRBV5-6 and TRBJ1-5): DAGVTQSPTHLIKTRGQQVTLRCSPKSGHDTVSWYQQALGQGPQFIFQYYEEEERQRGNFPDRFSGHQFPNYSSELNVNALLLGDSALYLCASSTTGRGIQPQHFGDGTRLSIL.

The V and J genes are TRBV5-1 and TRBJ1-4; 9 nucleotides match TRBD1. The V segment lost 2 bases and the J segment 8 bases; nucleotides outside the gene matches: 4. The CDR3 is 14 residues long. Germline CDR1 and CDR2: SGHRS and YFSETQ. The CDR3 sequence: CASSFRQGEEKLFF. CDR3 nucleotide sequence: TGCGCCAGCAGCTTTCGACAGGGGGAGGAAAAACTGTTTTTT.

This chain uses TRBV11-3 with TRBJ2-2; 11 bases match TRBD2. Germline V gene lookup returns CDR1 SGHNT and CDR2 YENEEA. With V trimmed by 6 bases and J by 0 bases, 12 bases remained unmatched. The CDR3 is 19 amino acids. CDR3: CASRQPILAGGANTGELFF. CDR3 in DNA: TGTGCCAGCAGACAACCGATCCTAGCGGGAGGCGCGAACACCGGGGAGCTGTTTTTT.